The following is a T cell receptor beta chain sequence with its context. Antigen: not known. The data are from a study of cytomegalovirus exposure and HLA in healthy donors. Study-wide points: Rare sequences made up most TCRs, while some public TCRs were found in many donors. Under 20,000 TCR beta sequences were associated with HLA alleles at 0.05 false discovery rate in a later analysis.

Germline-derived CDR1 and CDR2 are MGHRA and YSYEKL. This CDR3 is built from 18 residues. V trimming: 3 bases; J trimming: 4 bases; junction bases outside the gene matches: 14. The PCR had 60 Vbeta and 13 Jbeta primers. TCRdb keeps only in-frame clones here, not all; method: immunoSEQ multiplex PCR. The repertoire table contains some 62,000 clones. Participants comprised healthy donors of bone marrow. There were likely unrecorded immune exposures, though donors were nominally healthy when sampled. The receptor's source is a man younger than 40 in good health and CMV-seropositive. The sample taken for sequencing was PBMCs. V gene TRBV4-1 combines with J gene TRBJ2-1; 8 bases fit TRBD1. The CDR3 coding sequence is TGCGCCAGCAGCCAGCCCCAGGGGGCGCAGGTTCATTACAATGAGCAGTTCTTC. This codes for CASSQPQGAQVHYNEQFF.